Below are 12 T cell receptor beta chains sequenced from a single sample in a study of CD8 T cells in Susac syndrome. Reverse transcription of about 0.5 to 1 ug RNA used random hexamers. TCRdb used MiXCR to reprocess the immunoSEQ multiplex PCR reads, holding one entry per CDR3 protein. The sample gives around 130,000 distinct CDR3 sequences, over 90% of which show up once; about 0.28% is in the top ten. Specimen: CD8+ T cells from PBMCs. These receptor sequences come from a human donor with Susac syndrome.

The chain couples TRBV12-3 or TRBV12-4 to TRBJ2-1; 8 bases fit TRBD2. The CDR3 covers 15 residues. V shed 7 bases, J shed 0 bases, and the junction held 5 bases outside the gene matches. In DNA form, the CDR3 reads TGTGCCAGCACCGCCGGGACTAGCTCCTACAATGAGCAGTTCTTC. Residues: CASTAGTSSYNEQFF.

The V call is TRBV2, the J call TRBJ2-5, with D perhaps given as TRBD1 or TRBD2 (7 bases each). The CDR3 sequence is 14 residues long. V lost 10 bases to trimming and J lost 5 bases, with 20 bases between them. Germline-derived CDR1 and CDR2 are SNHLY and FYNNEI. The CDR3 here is CATLGRGRKETQYF. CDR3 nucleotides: TGTGCCACTCTAGGGAGGGGGCGCAAGGAGACCCAGTACTTC.

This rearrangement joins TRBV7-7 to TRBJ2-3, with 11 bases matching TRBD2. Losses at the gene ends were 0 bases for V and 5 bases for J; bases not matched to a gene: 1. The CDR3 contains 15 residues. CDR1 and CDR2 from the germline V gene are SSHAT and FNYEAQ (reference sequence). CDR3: CASSLASGGGDTQYF. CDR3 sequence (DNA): TGTGCCAGCAGCTTAGCTAGCGGGGGGGGAGATACGCAGTATTTT.

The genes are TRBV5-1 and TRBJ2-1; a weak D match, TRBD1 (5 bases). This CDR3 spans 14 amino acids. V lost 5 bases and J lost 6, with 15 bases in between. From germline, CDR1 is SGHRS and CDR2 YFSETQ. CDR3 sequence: CASRLPQQVNEQFF. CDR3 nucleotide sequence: TGCGCCAGCAGACTTCCGCAACAGGTCAATGAGCAGTTCTTC.

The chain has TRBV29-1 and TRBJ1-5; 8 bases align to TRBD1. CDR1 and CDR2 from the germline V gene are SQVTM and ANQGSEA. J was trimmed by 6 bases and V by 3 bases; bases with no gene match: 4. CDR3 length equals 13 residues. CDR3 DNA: TGCAGCGTTGATCAGGGGGCTGGTCAGCCCCAGCATTTT. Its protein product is CSVDQGAGQPQHF.

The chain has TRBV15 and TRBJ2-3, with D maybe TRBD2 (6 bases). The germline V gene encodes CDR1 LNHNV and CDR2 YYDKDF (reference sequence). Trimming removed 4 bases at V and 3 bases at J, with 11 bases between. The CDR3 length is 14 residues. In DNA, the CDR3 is TGTGCCACCAGCATGATAGCGGTTACAGATACGCAGTATTTT. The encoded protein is CATSMIAVTDTQYF.

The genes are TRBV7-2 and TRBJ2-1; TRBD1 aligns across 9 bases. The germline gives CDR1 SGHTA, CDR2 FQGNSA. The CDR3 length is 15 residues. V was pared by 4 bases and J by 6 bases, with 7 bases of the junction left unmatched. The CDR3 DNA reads TGTGCCAGCAGCTACCGACAGGGGGTCCCCAATGAGCAGTTCTTC. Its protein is CASSYRQGVPNEQFF. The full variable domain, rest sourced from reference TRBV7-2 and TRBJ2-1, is GAGVSQSPSNKVTEKGKDVELRCDPISGHTALYWYRQSLGQGLEFLIYFQGNSAPDKSGLPSDRFSAERTGGSVSTLTIQRTQQEDSAVYLCASSYRQGVPNEQFFGPGTRLTVL.

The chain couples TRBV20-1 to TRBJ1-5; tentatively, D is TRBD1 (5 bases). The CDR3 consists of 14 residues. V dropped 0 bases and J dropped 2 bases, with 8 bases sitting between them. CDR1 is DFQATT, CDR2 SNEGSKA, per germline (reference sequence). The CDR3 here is CSAREGEGNQPQHF. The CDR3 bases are TGCAGTGCTAGAGAAGGGGAGGGCAATCAGCCCCAGCATTTT.

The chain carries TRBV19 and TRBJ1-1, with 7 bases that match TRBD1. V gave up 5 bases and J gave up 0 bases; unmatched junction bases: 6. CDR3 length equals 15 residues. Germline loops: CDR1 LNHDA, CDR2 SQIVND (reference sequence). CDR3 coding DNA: TGTGCCAGTAGTGACCCGGGACAGATGAACACTGAAGCTTTCTTT. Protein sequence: CASSDPGQMNTEAFF.

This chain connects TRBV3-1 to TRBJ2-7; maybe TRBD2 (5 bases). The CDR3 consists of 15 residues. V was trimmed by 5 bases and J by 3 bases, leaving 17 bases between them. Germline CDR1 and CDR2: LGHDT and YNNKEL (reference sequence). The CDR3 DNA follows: TGTGCCAGCAGCTCCAAAGGGAGCTGGGACTACGAGCAGTACTTC. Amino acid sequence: CASSSKGSWDYEQYF.

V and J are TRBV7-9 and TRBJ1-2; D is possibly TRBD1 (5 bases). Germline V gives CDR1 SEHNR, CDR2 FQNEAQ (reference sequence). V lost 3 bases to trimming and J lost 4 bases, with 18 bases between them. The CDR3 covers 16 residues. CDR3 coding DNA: TGTGCCAGCAGCTTGGGGTCAGGGTCCCCTCCCTATGGCTACACCTTC. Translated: CASSLGSGSPPYGYTF.

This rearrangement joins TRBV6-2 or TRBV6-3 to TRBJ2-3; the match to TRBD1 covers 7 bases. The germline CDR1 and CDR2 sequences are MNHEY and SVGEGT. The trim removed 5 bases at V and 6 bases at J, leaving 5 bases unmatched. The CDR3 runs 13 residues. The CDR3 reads CASSRQGRDTQYF. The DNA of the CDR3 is TGTGCCAGCAGTAGACAGGGAAGGGATACGCAGTATTTT.